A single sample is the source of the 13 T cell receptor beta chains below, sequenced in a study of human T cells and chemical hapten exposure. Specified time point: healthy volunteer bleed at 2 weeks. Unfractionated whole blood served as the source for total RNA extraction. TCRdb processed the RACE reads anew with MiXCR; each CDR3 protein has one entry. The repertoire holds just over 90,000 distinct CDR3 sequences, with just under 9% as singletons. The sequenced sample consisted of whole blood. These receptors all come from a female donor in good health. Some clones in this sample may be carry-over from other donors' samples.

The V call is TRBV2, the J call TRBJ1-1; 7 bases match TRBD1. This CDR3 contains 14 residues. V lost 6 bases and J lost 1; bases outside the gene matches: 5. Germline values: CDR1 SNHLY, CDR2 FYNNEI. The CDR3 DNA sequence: TGTGCCAGCAGAAACAGGGGTCCGAACACTGAAGCTTTCTTT. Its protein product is CASRNRGPNTEAFF.

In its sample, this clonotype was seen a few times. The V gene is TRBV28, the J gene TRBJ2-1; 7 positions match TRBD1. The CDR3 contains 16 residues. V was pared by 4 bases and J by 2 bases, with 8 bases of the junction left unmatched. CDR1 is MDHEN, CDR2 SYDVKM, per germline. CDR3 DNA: TGTGCCAGCAGTTCCCCACAGGGGATCACCTACAATGAGCAGTTCTTC. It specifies CASSSPQGITYNEQFF.

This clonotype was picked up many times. The CDR3 is CASSNGSLGQPQHF. CDR3 in DNA: TGTGCCAGCAGCAATGGGAGCCTTGGACAGCCCCAGCATTTT. The rearrangement links TRBV21-1 to TRBJ1-5. TRBV21-1 is listed as a pseudogene. The CDR3 runs to 14 residues.

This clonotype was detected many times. CDR3 region: CASNFPGDRGNEQFF. Here the CDR3 DNA reads TGTGCCAGCAATTTCCCTGGGGACCGGGGCAATGAGCAGTTCTTC. The chain recombines TRBV2 with TRBJ2-1; D is tentatively TRBD1 or TRBD2 (5 bases each). V was clipped by 7 bases and J by 6 bases, with 19 bases between them. CDR1 and CDR2 from the germline V gene are SNHLY and FYNNEI. This CDR3 has 15 residues.

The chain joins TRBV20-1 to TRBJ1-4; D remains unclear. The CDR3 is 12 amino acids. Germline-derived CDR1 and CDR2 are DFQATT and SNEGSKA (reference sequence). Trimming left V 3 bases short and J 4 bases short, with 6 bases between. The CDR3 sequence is CSARKINEKLFF. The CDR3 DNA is TGCAGTGCTAGGAAGATTAATGAAAAACTGTTTTTT.

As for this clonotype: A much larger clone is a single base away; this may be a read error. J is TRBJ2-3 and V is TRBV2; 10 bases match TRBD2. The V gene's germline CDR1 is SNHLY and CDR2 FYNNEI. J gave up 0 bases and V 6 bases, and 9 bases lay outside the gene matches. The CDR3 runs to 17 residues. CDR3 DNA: TGTGCCAGCAGGACGGGACTAGCGTATGCGAGCACAGATACGCAGTATTTT. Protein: CASRTGLAYASTDTQYF.

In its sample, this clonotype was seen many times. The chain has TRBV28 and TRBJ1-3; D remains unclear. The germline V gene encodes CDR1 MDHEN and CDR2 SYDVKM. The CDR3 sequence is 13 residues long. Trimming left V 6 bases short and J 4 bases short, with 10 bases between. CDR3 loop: CASRWRRGNTIYF. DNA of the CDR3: TGTGCCAGCAGATGGAGGAGGGGAAACACCATATATTTT.

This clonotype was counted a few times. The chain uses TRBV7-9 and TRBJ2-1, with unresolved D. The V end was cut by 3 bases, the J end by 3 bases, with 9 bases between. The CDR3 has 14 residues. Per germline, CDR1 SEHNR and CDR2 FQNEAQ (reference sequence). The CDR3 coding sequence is TGTGCCAGCAGCTTTGGTAACATCTACAATGAGCAGTTCTTC. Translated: CASSFGNIYNEQFF.

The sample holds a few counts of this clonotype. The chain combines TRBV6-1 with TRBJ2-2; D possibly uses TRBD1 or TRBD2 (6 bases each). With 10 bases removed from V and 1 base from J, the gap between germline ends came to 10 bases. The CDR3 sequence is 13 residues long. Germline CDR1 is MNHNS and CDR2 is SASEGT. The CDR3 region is CAIRGENTGELFF. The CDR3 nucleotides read TGTGCCATAAGGGGGGAGAACACCGGGGAGCTGTTTTTT.

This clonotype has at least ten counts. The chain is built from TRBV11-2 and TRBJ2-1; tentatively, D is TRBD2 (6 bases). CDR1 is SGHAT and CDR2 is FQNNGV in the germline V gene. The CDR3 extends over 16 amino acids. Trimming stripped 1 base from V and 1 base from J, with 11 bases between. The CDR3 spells CASSLGGGVSYNEQFF. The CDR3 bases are TGTGCCAGCAGCTTAGGGGGAGGAGTATCCTACAATGAGCAGTTCTTC.

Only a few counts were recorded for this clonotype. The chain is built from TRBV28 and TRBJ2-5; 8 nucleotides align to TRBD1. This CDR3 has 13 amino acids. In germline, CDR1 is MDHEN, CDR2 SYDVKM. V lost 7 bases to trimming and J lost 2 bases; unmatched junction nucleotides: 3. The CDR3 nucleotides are TGTGCCAGCAAGGACAGGGTGCAAGAGACCCAGTACTTC. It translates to CASKDRVQETQYF.

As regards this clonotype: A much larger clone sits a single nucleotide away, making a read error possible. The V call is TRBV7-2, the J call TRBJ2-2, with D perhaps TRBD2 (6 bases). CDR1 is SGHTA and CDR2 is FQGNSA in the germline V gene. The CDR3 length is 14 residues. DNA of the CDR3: TGTGTCAGCAGCGAACTAGCTTCGTCCGGGGAGCTGTTTTTT. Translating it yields CVSSELASSGELFF.

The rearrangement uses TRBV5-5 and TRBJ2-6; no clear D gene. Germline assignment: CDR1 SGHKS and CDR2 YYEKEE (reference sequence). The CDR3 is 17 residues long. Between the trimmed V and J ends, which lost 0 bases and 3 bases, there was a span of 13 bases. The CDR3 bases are TGTGCCAGCAGCTTGGAACCGTACTTGGGTGGGGCCAACGTCCTGACTTTC. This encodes CASSLEPYLGGANVLTF.